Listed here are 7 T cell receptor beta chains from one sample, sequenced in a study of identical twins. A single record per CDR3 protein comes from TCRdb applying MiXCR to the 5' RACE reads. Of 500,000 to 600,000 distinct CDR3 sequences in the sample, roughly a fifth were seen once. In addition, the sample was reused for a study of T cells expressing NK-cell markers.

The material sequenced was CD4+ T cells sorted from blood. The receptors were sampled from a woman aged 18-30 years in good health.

The CDR3: CASSQDAAGTTDTQYF. CDR3 nucleotide sequence: TGCGCCAGCAGCCAAGATGCAGCGGGCACTACCGATACGCAGTATTTT. The rearrangement joins TRBV4-3 to TRBJ2-3; a weak D match, TRBD2 (6 bases). There are 16 residues in the CDR3. CDR1 is LGHNA and CDR2 is YSLEER in the germline V gene. Trimming removed 0 bases from V and 6 bases from J, with 16 bases in between.

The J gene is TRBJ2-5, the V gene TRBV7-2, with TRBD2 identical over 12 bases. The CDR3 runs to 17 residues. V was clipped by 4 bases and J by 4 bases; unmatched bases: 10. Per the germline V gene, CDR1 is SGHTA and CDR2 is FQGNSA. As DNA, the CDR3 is TGTGCCAGCAGCTCTAGCGGGAGGGCATATTCCGGAGAGACCCAGTACTTC. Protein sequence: CASSSSGRAYSGETQYF.

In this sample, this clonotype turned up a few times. CDR3 protein: CASRRKTDTQYF. The DNA of the CDR3 is TGTGCCAGCAGGCGGAAGACAGATACGCAGTATTTT. V gene TRBV12-3 or TRBV12-4 combines with J gene TRBJ2-3; no definite D call. The CDR3 length is 12 residues. Trimming stripped 6 bases from V and 3 bases from J, with 7 bases between.

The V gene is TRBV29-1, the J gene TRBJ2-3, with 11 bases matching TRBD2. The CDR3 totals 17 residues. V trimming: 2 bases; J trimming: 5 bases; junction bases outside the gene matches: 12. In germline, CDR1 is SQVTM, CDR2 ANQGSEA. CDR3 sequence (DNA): TGCAGCGTTGAAAATCCCTGGCTAGCGGGAGGAGAAGATACGCAGTATTTT. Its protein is CSVENPWLAGGEDTQYF.

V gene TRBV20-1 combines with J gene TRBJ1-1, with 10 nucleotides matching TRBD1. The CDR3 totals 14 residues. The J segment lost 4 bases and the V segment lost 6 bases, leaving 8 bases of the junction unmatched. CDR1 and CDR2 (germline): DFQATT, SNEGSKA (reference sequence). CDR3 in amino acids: CSAPGTGVGTEAFF. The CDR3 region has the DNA TGCAGTGCGCCCGGGACAGGGGTCGGCACTGAAGCTTTCTTT.

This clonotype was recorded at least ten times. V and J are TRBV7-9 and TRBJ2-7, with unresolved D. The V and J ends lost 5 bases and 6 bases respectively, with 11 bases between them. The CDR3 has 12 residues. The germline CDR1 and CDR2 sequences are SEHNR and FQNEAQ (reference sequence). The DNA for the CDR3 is TGTGCCAGCAGCACCGGATTGGGCGAGCAGTACTTC. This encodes CASSTGLGEQYF.

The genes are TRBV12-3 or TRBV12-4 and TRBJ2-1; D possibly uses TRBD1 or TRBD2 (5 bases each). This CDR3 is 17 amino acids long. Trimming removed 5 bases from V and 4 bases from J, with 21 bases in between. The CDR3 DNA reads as TGTGCCAGCAGTCCCTCCGACCATATTTGGGGGTACAATGAGCAGTTCTTC. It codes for CASSPSDHIWGYNEQFF.